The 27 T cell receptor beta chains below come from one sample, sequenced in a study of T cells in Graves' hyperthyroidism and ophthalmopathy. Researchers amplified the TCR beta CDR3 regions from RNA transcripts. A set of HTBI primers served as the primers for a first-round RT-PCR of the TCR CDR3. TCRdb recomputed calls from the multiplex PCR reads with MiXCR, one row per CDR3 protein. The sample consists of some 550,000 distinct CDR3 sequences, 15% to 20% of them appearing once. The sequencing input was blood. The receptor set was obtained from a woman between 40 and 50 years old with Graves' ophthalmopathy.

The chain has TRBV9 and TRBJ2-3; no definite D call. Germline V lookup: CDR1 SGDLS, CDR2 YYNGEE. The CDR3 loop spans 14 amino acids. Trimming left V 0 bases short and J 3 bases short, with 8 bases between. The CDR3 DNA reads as TGTGCCAGCAGCGTAGACACCGGGACAGATACGCAGTATTTT. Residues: CASSVDTGTDTQYF. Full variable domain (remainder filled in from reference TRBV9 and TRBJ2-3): DSGVTQTPKHLITATGQRVTLRCSPRSGDLSVYWYQQSLDQGLQFLIQYYNGEERAKGNILERFSAQQFPDLHSELNLSSLELGDSALYFCASSVDTGTDTQYFGPGTRLTVL.

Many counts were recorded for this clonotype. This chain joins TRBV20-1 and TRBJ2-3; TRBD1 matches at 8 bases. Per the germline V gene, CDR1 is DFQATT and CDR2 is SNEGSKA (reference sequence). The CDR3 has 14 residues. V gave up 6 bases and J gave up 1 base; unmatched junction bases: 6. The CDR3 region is CSANQGARTDTQYF. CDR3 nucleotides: TGCAGTGCCAACCAGGGGGCTCGCACAGATACGCAGTATTTT.

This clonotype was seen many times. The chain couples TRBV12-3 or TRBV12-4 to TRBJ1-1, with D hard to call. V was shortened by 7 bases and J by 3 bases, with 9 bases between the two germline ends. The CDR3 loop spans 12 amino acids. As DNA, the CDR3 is TGTGCCAGCACCAGCGGGCACACTGAAGCTTTCTTT. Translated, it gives CASTSGHTEAFF.

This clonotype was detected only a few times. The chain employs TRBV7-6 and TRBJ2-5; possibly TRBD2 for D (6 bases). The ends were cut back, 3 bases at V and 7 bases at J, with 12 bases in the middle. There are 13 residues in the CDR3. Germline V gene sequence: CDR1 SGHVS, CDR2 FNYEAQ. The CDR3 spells CASSLGEEGTQYF. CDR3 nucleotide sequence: TGTGCCAGCAGCTTGGGGGAGGAGGGGACCCAGTACTTC.

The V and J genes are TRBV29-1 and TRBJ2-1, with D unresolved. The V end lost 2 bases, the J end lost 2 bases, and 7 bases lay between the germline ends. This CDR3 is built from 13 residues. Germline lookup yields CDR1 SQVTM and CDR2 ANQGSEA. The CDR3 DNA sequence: TGCAGCGTTGAATCTGGGGCCTACAATGAGCAGTTCTTC. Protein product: CSVESGAYNEQFF.

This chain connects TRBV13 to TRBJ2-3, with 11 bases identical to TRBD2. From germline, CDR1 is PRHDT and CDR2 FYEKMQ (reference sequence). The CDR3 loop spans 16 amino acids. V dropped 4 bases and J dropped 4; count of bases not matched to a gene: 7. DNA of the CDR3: TGTGCCAGCAGCTATACCTTAGCGGGGGGGCCAGATACGCAGTATTTT. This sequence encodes CASSYTLAGGPDTQYF.

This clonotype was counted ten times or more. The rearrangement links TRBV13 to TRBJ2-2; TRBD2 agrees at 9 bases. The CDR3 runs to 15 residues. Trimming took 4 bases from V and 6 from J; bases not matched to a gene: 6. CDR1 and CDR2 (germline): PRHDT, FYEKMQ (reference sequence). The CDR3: CASSSRTSAAGELFF. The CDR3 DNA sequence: TGTGCCAGCAGCTCCCGGACTAGCGCTGCCGGGGAGCTGTTTTTT.

CDR3 in DNA: TGCAGTGTGGAGGGCCTATTGAACACTGAAGCTTTCTTT. As protein: CSVEGLLNTEAFF. The rearrangement links TRBV20-1 to TRBJ1-1; D uncertain. This CDR3 is built from 13 residues. Trimming pared 7 bases from V and 0 bases from J, leaving 12 bases between. CDR1 and CDR2 from the germline V gene are DFQATT and SNEGSKA (reference sequence).

CDR3 sequence: CASSKNWGVDEQYF. The CDR3 region has the DNA TGTGCCAGCAGTAAAAACTGGGGCGTAGACGAGCAGTACTTC. The chain combines TRBV7-3 with TRBJ2-7, with a weak D call TRBD1 (5 bases). Trimming removed 6 bases at V and 5 bases at J, with 17 bases between. Per the germline V gene, CDR1 is SGHTA and CDR2 is FQGTGA. The CDR3 is 14 amino acids.

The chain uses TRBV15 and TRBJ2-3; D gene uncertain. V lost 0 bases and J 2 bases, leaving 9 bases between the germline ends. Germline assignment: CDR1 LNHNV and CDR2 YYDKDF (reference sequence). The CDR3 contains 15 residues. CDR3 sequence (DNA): TGTGCCACCAGCAGAGATACCGTATTCACAGATACGCAGTATTTT. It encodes CATSRDTVFTDTQYF.

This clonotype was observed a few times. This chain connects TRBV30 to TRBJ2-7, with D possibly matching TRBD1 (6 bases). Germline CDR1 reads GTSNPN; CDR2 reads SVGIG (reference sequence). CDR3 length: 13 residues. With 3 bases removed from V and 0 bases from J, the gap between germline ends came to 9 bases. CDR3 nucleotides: TGTGCCTGGAGCCGGGGACACTCCTACGAGCAGTACTTC. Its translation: CAWSRGHSYEQYF.

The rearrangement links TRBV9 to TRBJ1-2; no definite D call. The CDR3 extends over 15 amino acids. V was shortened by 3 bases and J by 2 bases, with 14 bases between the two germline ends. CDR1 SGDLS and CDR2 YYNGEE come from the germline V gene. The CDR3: CASSAEGGLNYGYTF. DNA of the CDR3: TGTGCCAGCAGCGCCGAGGGAGGGCTCAACTATGGCTACACCTTC.

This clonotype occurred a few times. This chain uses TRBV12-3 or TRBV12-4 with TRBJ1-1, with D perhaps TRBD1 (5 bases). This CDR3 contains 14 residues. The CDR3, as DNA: TGTGTCAGTAGTTTATCTCCAGGGTACACTGAAGCTTTCTTT. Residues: CVSSLSPGYTEAFF.

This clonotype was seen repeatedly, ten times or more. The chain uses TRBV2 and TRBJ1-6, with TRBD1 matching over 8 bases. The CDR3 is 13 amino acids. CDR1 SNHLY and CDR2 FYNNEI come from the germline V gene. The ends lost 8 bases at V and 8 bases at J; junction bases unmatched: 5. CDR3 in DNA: TGTGCCAGCGGGCTGGACAGGGATTCACCCCTCCACTTT. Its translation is CASGLDRDSPLHF. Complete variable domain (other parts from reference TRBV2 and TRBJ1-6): EPEVTQTPSHQVTQMGQEVILRCVPISNHLYFYWYRQILGQKVEFLVSFYNNEISEKSEIFDDQFSVERPDGSNFTLKIRSTKLEDSAMYFCASGLDRDSPLHFGNGTRLTVT.

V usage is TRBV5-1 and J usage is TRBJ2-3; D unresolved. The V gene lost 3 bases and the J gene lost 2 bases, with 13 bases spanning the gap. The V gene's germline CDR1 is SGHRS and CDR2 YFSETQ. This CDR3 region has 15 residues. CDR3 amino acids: CASSSPGSYTDTQYF. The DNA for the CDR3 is TGCGCCAGCAGCTCTCCCGGGTCCTACACAGATACGCAGTATTTT.

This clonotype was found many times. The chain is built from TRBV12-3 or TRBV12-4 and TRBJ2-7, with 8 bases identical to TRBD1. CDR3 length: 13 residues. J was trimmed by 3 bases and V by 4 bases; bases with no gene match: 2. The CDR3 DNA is TGTGCCAGCAGTTGGGACAGGTACTACGAGCAGTACTTC. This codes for CASSWDRYYEQYF.

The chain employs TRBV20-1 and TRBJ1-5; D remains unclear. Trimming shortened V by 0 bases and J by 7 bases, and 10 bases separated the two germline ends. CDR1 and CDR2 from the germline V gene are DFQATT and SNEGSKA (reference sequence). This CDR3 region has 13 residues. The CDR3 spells CSARDWGGQPQHF. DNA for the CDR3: TGCAGTGCTAGAGATTGGGGTGGCCAGCCCCAGCATTTT.

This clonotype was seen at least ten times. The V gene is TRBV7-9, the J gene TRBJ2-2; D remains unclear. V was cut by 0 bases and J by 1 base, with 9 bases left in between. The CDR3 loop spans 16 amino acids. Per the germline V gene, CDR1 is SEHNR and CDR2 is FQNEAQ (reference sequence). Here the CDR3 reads CASSLAGQMNTGELFF. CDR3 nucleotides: TGTGCCAGCAGCTTAGCCGGGCAGATGAACACCGGGGAGCTGTTTTTT.

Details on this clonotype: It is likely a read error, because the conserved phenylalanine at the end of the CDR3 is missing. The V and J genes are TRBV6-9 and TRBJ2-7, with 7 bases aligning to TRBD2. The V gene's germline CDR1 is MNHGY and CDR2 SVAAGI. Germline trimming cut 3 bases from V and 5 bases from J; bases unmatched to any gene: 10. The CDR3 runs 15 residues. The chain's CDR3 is CASSYEAGLGHEQYL. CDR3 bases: TGTGCCAGCAGTTACGAAGCGGGATTGGGGCACGAGCAGTACCTC.

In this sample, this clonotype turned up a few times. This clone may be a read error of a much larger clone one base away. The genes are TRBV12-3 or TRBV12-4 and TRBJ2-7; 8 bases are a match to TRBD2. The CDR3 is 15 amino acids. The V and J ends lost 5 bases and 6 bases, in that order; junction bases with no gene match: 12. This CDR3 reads CASSSYSGAAGEQYF. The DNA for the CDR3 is TGTGCCAGCAGTAGCTATAGCGGGGCGGCGGGCGAGCAGTACTTC.

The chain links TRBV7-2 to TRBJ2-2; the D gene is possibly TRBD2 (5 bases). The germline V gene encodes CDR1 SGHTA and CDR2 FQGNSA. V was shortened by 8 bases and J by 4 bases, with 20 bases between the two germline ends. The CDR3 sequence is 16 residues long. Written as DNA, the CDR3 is TGTGCCAGCGCGGGCAGCGGAACTCCTACCACCGGGGAGCTGTTTTTT. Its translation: CASAGSGTPTTGELFF.

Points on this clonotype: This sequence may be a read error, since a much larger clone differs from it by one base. The CDR3 region is CASSLGEVSGDTQYF. The DNA of the CDR3 is TGTGCCAGCAGTTTGGGGGAGGTCTCCGGAGATACGCAGTATTTT. The chain carries TRBV28 and TRBJ2-3; a weak D match, TRBD2 (6 bases). Trimming cost V 3 bases and J 5 bases, with 15 bases left between them. The CDR3 extends over 15 amino acids. From germline, CDR1 is MDHEN and CDR2 SYDVKM.

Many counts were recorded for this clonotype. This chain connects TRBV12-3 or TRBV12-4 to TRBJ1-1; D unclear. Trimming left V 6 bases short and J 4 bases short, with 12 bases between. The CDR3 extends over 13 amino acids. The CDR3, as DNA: TGTGCCAGCAGCCGCGAAATTTTCACTGAAGCTTTCTTT. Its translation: CASSREIFTEAFF.

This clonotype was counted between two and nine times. The CDR3 sequence: CASSFLGRMGTKNIQYF. In DNA, the CDR3 is TGTGCCAGCAGCTTCCTCGGACGGATGGGCACCAAAAACATTCAGTACTTC. V usage is TRBV11-2 and J usage is TRBJ2-4, with D unresolved. The CDR3 has 17 residues. Trimming stripped 3 bases from V and 2 bases from J, with 17 bases between. Germline V gene data show CDR1 as SGHAT and CDR2 as FQNNGV.

The CDR3 nucleotides are TGCAGTGCTAGAGACGGGAGTAGGGAGACCCAGTACTTC. Amino acid sequence: CSARDGSRETQYF. The genes are TRBV20-1 and TRBJ2-5; D possibly corresponds to TRBD2 (6 bases). Germline V lookup: CDR1 DFQATT, CDR2 SNEGSKA (reference sequence). CDR3 length: 13 amino acids. The V end was cut by 0 bases, the J end by 5 bases, with 10 bases between.

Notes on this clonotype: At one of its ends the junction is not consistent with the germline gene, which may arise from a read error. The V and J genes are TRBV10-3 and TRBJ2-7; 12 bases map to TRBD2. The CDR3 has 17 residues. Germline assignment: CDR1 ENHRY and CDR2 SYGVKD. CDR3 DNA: TGTGCCATCAGCGGCCGAAGGACTAGCGGGATATCATACGAGCGGTACTTC. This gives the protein CAISGRRTSGISYERYF.

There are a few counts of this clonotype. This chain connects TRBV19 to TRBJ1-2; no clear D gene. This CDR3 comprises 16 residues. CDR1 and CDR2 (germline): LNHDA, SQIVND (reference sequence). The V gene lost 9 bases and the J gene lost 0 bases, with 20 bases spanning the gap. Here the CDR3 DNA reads TGTGCCAGCTCTCGGCCGGACGGGCCCGCTAACTATGGCTACACCTTC. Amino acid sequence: CASSRPDGPANYGYTF.